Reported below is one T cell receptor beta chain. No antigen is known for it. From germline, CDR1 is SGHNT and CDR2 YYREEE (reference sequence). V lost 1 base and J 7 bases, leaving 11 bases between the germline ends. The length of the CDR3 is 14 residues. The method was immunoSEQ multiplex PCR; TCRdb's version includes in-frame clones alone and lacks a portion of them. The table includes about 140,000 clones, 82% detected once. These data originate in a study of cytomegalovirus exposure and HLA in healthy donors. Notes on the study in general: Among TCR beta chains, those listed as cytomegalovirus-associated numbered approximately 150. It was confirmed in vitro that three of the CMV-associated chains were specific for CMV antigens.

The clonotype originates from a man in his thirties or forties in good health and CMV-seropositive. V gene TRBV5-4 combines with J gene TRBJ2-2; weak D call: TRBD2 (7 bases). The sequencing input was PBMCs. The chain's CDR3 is CASSLRGAGGELFF. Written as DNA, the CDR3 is TGTGCCAGCAGCTTGCGGGGGGCTGGCGGGGAGCTGTTTTTT.